This TCR beta chain was sequenced for a study of cytomegalovirus exposure and HLA in healthy donors. On the study more broadly: The 120 or so validation repertoires used a platform that matched the one used for the approximately 610 first-cohort repertoires, as a later analysis reported. Study-wide points: The listing of 150 to 200 TCR beta chains classed them as cytomegalovirus-associated. Most TCR sequences were seen very rarely across donors, but some public TCRs occurred in many. A few chains tied to CMV proved CMV antigen-specific in vitro.

There are 16 residues in the CDR3. Germline V gene sequence: CDR1 MRHNA, CDR2 SNTAGT. V dropped 2 bases and J dropped 4; count of bases not matched to a gene: 4. Data came from immunoSEQ multiplex PCR; TCRdb stores just in-frame clones and leaves some out. The sample has 120,000 or so clones, approximately 89% seen once. As to this clone: The antigen is undetermined.

Material: PBMCs. The receptor's source is a young woman in good health and CMV-seronegative. This rearrangement joins TRBV6-4 to TRBJ2-3; 12 bases fit TRBD1. For the CDR3, the DNA is TGTGCCAGCAGTGACAAAGGGACAGGGGGCGCAGATACGCAGTATTTT. Translating it yields CASSDKGTGGADTQYF.